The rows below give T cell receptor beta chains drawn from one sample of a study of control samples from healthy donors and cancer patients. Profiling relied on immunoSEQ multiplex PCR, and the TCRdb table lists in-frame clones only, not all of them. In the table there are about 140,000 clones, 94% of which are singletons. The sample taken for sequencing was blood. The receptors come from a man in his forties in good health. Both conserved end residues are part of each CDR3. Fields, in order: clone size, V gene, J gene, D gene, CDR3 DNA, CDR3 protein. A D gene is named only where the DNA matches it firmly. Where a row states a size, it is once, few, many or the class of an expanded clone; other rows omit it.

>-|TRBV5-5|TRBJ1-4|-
TGTGCCAGCAGCCCAAGCGACGGGGGAAAACTGTTTTTT
CASSPSDGGKLFF
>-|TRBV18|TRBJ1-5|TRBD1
TGTGCCAGCTCCCAAATACAGGGGGCAAAGGGAAGCAATCAGCCCCAGCATTTT
CASSQIQGAKGSNQPQHF
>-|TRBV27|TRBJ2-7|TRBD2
TGTGCCAGCAGTTTCGGGAAAAAGCGGGAGGTGGGGGAGCAGTACTTC
CASSFGKKREVGEQYF
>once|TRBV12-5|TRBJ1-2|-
TGTGCTAGTGGGGGGGGCTACTATGGCTACACCTTC
CASGGGYYGYTF
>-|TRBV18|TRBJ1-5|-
TGTGCCAGCTCACCACCGGGAACGGTCGGTAATCAGCCCCAGCATTTT
CASSPPGTVGNQPQHF
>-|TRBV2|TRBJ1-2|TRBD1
TGTGCCAGCAGTGGCGGGGACAGGGATTACTATGGCTACACCTTC
CASSGGDRDYYGYTF
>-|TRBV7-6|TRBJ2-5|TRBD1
TGTGCCAGCAGCTTCACAGACAGGGACCAAGAGACCCAGTACTTC
CASSFTDRDQETQYF
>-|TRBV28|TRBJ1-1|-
TGTGCCAGCGAGGAGGGGAGGGGCACTGAAGCTTTCTTT
CASEEGRGTEAFF
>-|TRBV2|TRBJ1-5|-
TGTGCCAGCAGTGTTCAGACTCCTTTTAGCAATCAGCCCCAGCATTTT
CASSVQTPFSNQPQHF
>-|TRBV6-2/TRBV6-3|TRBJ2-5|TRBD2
TGTGCCAGCAGTCACCAGGGGACTAGCCTCAAAGAGACCCAGTACTTC
CASSHQGTSLKETQYF
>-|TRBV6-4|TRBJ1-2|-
TGTGCCAGCAGTGACTCGATTTGGGGGAGAGGCTACACCTTC
CASSDSIWGRGYTF
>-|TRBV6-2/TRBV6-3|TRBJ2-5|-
TGTGCCAGCAGTTACTCGACAGAGACCCAGTACTTC
CASSYSTETQYF
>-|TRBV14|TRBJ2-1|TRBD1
TGTGCCAGCAGCCAAGGGACAGGGATCGATGAGCAGTTCTTC
CASSQGTGIDEQFF
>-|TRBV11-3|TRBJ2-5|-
TGTGCCAGCAGCGTTAACGTACAAGAGACCCAGTACTTC
CASSVNVQETQYF
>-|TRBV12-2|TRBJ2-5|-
TGTGCAAGTCGCTTGAGGGCTCTAGCGGGGGAGGAAGAGACCCAGTACTTC
CASRLRALAGEEETQYF
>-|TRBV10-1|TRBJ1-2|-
TGCGCCAGCATCCCAGGGGAAGGCTACACCTTC
CASIPGEGYTF
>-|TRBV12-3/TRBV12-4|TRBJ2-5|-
TGTGCCAGCAGTTTAATAGGGGCTGGGACCCAGTACTTC
CASSLIGAGTQYF
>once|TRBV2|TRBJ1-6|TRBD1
TGTGCCAGCAGTGATAGACAGGGCTCACCCCTCCACTTT
CASSDRQGSPLHF
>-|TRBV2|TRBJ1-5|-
TGTGCCAGCAGACAGGGTAACGGTAATCAGCCCCAGCATTTT
CASRQGNGNQPQHF
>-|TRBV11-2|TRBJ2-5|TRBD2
TGTGCCAGCAGCAGACTAGCGGGGAGCTCAGAGACCCAGTACTTC
CASSRLAGSSETQYF
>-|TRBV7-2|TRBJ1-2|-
TGTGCCAGCAGCTTAGTGGAGGGGTCCTATGGCTACACCTTC
CASSLVEGSYGYTF
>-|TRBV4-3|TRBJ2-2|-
TGCGCCAGCAGCCAAGGACTCACCGGGGAGCTGTTTTTT
CASSQGLTGELFF
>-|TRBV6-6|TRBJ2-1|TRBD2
TGTGCCAGCGGGAACCAGGGCCTAGCGGGAGGGCATGAGCAGTTCTTC
CASGNQGLAGGHEQFF
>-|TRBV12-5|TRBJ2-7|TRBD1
TGTGCTAGTGGTTCGGGACAGCTCACGAGCGAGCAGTACTTC
CASGSGQLTSEQYF
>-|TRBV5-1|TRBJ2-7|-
TGCGCCAGCAGCTTGGGCGGGTTAGCGGCTCCCTACGAGCAGTACTTC
CASSLGGLAAPYEQYF
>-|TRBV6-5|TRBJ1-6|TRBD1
TGTGCCAGCGGGACAGGGGTCGAATATAATTCACCCCTCCACTTT
CASGTGVEYNSPLHF
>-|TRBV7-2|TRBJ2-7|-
TGTGCCAGCAGCTTAGCGCCATCCTACTCCTACGAGCAGTACTTC
CASSLAPSYSYEQYF
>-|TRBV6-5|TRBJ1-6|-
TGTGCCAGCAGTCCGACAGAGAATTGGTCACCCCTCCACTTT
CASSPTENWSPLHF
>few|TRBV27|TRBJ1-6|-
TGTGCCAGCAGTTGGCGTGGAGAATCACCCCTCCACTTT
CASSWRGESPLHF
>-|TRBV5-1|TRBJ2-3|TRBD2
TGCGCCAGCAGCCTCGGGGGGGCCTCAGATACGCAGTATTTT
CASSLGGASDTQYF
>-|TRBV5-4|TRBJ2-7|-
TGTGCCAGCAGCCCCGGGGGCGAAATATACGAGCAGTACTTC
CASSPGGEIYEQYF
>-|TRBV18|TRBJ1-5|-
TGTGCCAGCTCGAACAGGGAGAATCAGCCCCAGCATTTT
CASSNRENQPQHF
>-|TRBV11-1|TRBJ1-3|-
TGTGCCAGCAGCTTGGTGGGACGATCTGGAAACACCATATATTTT
CASSLVGRSGNTIYF
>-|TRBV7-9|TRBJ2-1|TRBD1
TGTGCCAGCAGTTTGGGGACAGGGGCCGACTTTTCCTACAATGAGCAGTTCTTC
CASSLGTGADFSYNEQFF
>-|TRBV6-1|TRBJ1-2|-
TGTGCCAGCAGTGAAGGTTACCAGGGAGTAAAGGGCTACACCTTC
CASSEGYQGVKGYTF
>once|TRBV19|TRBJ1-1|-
TGTGCAGCGGGCCGCGGGTTGGACACTGAAGCTTTCTTT
CAAGRGLDTEAFF
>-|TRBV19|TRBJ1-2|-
TGTGCCAGTAACAGGGCGCCGGGGTATGGCTACACCTTC
CASNRAPGYGYTF
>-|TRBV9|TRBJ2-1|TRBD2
TGTGCCAGCAGCGCAGCCGGGACTACCTCCTACAATGAGCAGTTCTTC
CASSAAGTTSYNEQFF
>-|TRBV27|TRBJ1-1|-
TGTGCCAGCAGTTTGATGGGGGGGAGAAACACTGAAGCTTTCTTT
CASSLMGGRNTEAFF
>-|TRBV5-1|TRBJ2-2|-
TGCGCCAGCAGACCTCTACAGGGGAACACCGGGGAGCTGTTTTTT
CASRPLQGNTGELFF
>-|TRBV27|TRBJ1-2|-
TGTGCCAGCAGTTTAGGGGGGGGCTATGGCTACACCTTC
CASSLGGGYGYTF
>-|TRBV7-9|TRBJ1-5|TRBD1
TGTGCCAGCAGCTTAGGGGACCTAACAGGGGGGGGCAATCAGCCCCAGCATTTT
CASSLGDLTGGGNQPQHF
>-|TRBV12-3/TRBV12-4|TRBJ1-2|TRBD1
TGTGCCAGCAGTTTGCCACAGGGGCTTGGCTACACCTTC
CASSLPQGLGYTF
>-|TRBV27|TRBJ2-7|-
TGTGCCAGCAGTTTCAGTAGGGGTCACCGAGACGAGCAGTACTTC
CASSFSRGHRDEQYF
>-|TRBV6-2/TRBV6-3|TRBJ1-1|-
TGTGCCAGCAGCCACGAGGGTGGGATAACTGAAGCTTTCTTT
CASSHEGGITEAFF
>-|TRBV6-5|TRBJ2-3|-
TGTGCCAGCAGTCTACCCAGGGGAGGGGATACGCAGTATTTT
CASSLPRGGDTQYF
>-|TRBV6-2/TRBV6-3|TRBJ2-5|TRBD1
TGTGCCAGCAGCTCCTTTATTGGGACAGGGGTAGAGACCCAGTACTTC
CASSSFIGTGVETQYF
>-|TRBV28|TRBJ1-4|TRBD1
TGTGCCAGCAGTTCTCGACAGGGATTAAATGAAAAACTGTTTTTT
CASSSRQGLNEKLFF
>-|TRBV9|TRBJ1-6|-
TGTGCCAGCAGCGCCACCGTTAGCTCCTATAATTCACCCCTCCACTTT
CASSATVSSYNSPLHF
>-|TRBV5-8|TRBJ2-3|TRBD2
TGTGCCAGCAGCTTGGGACTAGCGGACACAGATACGCAGTATTTT
CASSLGLADTDTQYF
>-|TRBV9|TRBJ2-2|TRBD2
TGTGCCAGCAGCGGACCGGGACTAGCGGGAGTCGACACCGGGGAGCTGTTTTTT
CASSGPGLAGVDTGELFF
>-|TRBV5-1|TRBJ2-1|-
TGCGCCAGCAGCTTGTATCCCATGGGAGGAGGCTCCTACAATGAGCAGTTCTTC
CASSLYPMGGGSYNEQFF
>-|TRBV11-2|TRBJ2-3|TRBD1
TGTGCCAGCAGCTTAAGGCCAGGGGGCGATACGCAGTATTTT
CASSLRPGGDTQYF
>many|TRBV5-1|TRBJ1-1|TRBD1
TGCGCCAGCAGCTCAAGACAGGGGGCGAGTACTGAAGCTTTCTTT
CASSSRQGASTEAFF
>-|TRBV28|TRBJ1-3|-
TGTGCCAGCAGCTGGGGAGGGTCTGGAAACACCATATATTTT
CASSWGGSGNTIYF